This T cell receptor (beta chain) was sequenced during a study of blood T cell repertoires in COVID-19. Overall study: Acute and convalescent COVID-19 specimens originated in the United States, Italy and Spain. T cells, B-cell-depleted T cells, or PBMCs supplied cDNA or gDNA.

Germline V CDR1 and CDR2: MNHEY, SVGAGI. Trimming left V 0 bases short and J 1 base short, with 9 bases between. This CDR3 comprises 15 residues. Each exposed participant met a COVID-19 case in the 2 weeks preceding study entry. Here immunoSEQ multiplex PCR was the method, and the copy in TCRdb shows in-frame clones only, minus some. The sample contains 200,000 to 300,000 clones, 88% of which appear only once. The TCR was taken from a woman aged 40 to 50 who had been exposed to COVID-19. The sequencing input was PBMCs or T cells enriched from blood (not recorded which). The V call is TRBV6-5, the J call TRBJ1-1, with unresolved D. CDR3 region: CASSYSSGKNTEAFF. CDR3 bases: TGTGCCAGCAGTTACTCGTCAGGCAAGAACACTGAAGCTTTCTTT.